This TCR beta chain was retrieved from a study of T cells in Graves' hyperthyroidism and ophthalmopathy. General study results and limits: Blood shared most expanded thyroid clonotypes above 0.001.

This clonotype occurred a few times. The antigen is undetermined. The ends lost 10 bases at V and 4 bases at J; junction bases unmatched: 15. Germline-derived CDR1 and CDR2 are ENHRY and SYGVKD. The CDR3 has 15 amino acids. Researchers amplified the TCR beta CDR3 regions from RNA transcripts. The primer set for the first-round RT-PCR of the TCR CDR3 was HTBI. One entry per CDR3 protein results from TCRdb running MiXCR on the multiplex PCR reads. The sample holds hundreds of thousands of distinct CDR3 sequences; 45% are singletons and the top ten take roughly 7.2%. V usage is TRBV10-3 and J usage is TRBJ1-2; 7 nucleotides match TRBD1. The sequencing input was peripheral blood or thyroid tissue (not recorded which). This clonotype was obtained from an adult man with Graves' disease, either hyperthyroidism or ophthalmopathy (not recorded which). CDR3 residues: CASSPGTAVVYGYTF. CDR3 DNA: TGTGCCAGCAGCCCTGGGACAGCGGTGGTCTATGGCTACACCTTC.